This paragraph reports one T cell receptor beta chain. Clones were sequenced by immunoSEQ multiplex PCR, and TCRdb holds only the in-frame ones, with some missing. The data hold approximately 69,000 clones, with 80% to 90% observed a single time. This sample is part of a study of OX40 agonist ivuxolimab in advanced cancers. Study-wide background: Three patients had partial responses: one hepatocellular carcinoma, two cutaneous melanoma.

The sequences come from CD4+ or CD8+ T cells sorted from blood, collected in a trial of the OX40 agonist ivuxolimab. The sequence derives from an adult with an advanced solid tumor such as melanoma, head and neck, liver or kidney cancer.

The DNA of the CDR3 is TGTGCCATCAGTGAGTCGGGACAGACCTATGGCTACACCTTC. It specifies CAISESGQTYGYTF. This sequence joins TRBV10-3 and TRBJ1-2; 7 nucleotides match TRBD1. Germline V gene lookup returns CDR1 ENHRY and CDR2 SYGVKD. The CDR3 contains 14 residues. Losses at the gene ends were 0 bases for V and 4 bases for J; bases not matched to a gene: 2.